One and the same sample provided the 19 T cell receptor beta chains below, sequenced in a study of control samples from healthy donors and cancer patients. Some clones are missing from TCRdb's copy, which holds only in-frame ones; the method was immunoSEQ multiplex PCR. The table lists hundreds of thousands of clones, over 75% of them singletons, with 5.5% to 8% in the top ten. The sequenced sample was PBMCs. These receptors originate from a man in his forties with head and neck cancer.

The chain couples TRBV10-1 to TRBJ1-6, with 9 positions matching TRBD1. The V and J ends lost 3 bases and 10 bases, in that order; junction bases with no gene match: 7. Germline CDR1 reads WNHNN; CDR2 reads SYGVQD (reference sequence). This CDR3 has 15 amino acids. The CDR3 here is CASSEPDRGQSPLHF. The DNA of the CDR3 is TGCGCCAGCAGTGAACCGGACAGGGGCCAGTCACCCCTCCACTTT.

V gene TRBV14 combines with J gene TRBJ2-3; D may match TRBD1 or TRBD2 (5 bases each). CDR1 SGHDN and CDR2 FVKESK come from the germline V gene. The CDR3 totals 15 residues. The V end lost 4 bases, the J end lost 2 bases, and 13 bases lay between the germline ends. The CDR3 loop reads CASSRRDPYTDTQYF. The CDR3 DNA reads TGTGCCAGCAGCCGCAGGGACCCGTACACAGATACGCAGTATTTT.

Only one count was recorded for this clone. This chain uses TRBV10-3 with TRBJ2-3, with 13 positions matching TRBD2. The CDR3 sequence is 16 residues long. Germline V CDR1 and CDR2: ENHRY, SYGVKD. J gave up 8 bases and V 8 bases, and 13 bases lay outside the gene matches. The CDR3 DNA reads TGTGCCATCCAGACACTAGCGGGGGGGGGAGCTAGTACGCAGTATTTT. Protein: CAIQTLAGGGASTQYF.

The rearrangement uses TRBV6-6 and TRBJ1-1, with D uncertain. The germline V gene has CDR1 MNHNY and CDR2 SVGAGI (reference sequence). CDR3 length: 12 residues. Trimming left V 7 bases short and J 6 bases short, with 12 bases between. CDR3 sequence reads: CASTELDSEAFF. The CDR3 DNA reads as TGTGCCAGCACCGAATTAGACTCTGAAGCTTTCTTT.

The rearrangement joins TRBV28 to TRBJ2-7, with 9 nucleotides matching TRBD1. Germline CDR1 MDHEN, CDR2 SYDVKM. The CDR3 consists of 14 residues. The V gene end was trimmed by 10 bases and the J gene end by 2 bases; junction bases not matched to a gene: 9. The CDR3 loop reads CAIAPTGGTYEQYF. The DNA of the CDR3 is TGTGCCATCGCCCCGACAGGGGGTACCTACGAGCAGTACTTC.

DNA of the CDR3: TGCGCCAGCAGCCACCCGACAGGCGTACATGAAAAACTGTTTTTT. Amino acid sequence: CASSHPTGVHEKLFF. The J gene is TRBJ1-4, the V gene TRBV4-1; possible D gene TRBD1, 6 bases. The CDR3 is made up of 15 amino acids. Germline V lookup: CDR1 MGHRA, CDR2 YSYEKL. V lost 3 bases, J lost 6 bases, and 14 bases lay in between.

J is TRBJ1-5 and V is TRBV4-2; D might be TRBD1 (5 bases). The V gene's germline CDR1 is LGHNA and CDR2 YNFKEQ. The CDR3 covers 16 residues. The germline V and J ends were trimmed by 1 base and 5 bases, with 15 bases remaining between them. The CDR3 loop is CASSQGLGVDHQPQHF. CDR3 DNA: TGTGCCAGCAGCCAAGGTTTGGGGGTGGATCATCAGCCCCAGCATTTT.

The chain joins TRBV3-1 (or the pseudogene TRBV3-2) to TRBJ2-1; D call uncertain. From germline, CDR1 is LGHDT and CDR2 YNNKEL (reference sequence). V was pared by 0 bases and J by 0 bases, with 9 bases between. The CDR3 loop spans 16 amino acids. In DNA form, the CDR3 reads TGTGCCAGCAGCCAAGATAAAGGGCCCTCCTACAATGAGCAGTTCTTC. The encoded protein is CASSQDKGPSYNEQFF.

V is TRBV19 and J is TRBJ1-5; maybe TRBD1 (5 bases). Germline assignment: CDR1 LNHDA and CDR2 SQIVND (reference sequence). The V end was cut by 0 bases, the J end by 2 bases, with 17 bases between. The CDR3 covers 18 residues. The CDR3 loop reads CASSIEVWNRQGNQPQHF. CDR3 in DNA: TGTGCCAGTAGTATAGAAGTTTGGAACAGGCAGGGCAATCAGCCCCAGCATTTT.

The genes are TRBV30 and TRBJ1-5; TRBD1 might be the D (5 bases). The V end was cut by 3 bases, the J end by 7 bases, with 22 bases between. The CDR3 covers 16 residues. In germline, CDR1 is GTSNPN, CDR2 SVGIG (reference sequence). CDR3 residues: CAWRTSSQGTFQPQHF. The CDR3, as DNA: TGTGCCTGGAGAACCTCAAGCCAGGGTACGTTCCAGCCCCAGCATTTT.

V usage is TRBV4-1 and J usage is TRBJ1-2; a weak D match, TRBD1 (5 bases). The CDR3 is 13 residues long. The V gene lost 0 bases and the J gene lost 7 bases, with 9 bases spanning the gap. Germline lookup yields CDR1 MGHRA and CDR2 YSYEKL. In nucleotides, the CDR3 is TGCGCCAGCAGCCAAGATTTGAGGGGTGGCTACACCTTC. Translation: CASSQDLRGGYTF.

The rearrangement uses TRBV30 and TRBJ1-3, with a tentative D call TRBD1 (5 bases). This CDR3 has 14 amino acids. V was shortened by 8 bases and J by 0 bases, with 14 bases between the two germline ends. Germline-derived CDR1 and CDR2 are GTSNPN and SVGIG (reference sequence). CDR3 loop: CAHGRGTSGNTIYF. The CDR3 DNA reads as TGTGCCCACGGGAGGGGAACCTCTGGAAACACCATATATTTT.

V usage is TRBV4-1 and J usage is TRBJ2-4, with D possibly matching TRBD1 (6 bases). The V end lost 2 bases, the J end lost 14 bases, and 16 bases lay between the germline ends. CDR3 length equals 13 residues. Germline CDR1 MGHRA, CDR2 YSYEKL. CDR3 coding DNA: TGCGCCAGCAGCCAAAGATCAGGGGACCGAGAGTACTTC. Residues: CASSQRSGDREYF.

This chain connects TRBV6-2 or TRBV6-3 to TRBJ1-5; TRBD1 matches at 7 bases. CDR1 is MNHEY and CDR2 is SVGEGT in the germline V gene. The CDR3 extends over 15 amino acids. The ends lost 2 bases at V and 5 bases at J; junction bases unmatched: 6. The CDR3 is CASSYGRGEYQPQHF. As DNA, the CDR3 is TGTGCCAGCAGTTACGGCAGGGGGGAGTATCAGCCCCAGCATTTT.

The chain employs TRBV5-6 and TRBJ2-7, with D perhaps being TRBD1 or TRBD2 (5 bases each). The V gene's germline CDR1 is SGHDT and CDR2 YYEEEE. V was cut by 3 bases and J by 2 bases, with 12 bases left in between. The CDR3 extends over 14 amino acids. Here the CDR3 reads CASSSGTAAYEQYF. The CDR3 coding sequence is TGTGCCAGCAGCTCCGGGACGGCAGCCTACGAGCAGTACTTC.

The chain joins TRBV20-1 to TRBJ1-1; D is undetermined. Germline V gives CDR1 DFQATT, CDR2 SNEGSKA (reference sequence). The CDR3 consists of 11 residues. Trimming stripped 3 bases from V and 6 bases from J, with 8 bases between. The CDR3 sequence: CSASVAAEAFF. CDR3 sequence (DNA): TGCAGTGCTAGTGTGGCGGCTGAAGCTTTCTTT.

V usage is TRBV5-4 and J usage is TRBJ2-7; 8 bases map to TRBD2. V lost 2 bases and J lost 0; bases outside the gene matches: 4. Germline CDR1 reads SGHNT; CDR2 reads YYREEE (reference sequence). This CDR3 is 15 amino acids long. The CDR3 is CASSFQRGSSYEQYF. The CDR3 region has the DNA TGTGCCAGCAGCTTTCAGCGGGGGAGCTCCTACGAGCAGTACTTC.

The CDR3 DNA is TGTGCCAGCAGCGTACAGGCAGCGCCTACCACAGATACGCAGTATTTT. Its protein is CASSVQAAPTTDTQYF. The V and J genes are TRBV9 and TRBJ2-3, with D uncertain. CDR3 length: 16 residues. Germline CDR1 SGDLS, CDR2 YYNGEE. Trimming cost V 1 base and J 2 bases, with 14 bases left between them.

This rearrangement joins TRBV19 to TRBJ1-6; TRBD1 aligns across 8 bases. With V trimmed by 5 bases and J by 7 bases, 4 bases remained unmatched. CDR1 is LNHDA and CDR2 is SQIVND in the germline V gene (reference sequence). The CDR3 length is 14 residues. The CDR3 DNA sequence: TGTGCCAGTAGTTCAGGACAGGGCAATTCACCCCTCCACTTT. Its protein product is CASSSGQGNSPLHF.